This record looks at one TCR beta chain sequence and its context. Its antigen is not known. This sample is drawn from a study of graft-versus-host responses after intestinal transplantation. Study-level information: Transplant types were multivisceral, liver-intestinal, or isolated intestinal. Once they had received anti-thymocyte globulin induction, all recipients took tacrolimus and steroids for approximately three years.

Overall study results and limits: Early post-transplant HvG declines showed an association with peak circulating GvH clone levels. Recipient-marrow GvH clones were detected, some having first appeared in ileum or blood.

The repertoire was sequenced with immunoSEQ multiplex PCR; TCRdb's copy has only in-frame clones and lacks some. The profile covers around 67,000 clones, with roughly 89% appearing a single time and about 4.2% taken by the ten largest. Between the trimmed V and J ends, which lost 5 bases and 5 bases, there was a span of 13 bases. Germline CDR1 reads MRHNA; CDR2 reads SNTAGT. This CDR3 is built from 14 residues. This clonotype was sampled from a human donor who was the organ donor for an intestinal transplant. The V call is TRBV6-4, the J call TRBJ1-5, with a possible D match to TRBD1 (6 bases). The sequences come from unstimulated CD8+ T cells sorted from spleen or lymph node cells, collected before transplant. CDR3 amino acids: CASSPGGGDQPQHF. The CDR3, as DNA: TGTGCCAGCAGTCCAGGAGGGGGGGATCAGCCCCAGCATTTT.